This TCR beta chain was obtained from a study of blood T cells in healthy people across ages. As for the study in general: The template switching approach captured approximately one barcoded beta molecule for every two T cells.

General study findings and limits: A conclusive naive versus antigen-experienced comparison was prevented by the unsorted PBMCs. Diversity figures derived from one million T cells were judged to underestimate the true value.

A second PCR of roughly 7 to 11 cycles used a sample-barcoded 5' primer and a J-beta primer mix. TCRdb re-called the 5' RACE reads through MiXCR, storing one row per CDR3 protein. Of approximately 810,000 distinct CDR3 sequences listed, 30% to 45% are singletons. Concerning this clonotype: Its antigen is currently unknown.

Ten milliliters was the volume of peripheral blood drawn from each donor. The CDR3 loop spans 14 amino acids. The germline V gene has CDR1 MDHEN and CDR2 SYDVKM. The V and J ends lost 8 bases and 5 bases respectively, with 18 bases between them. The source of this sequence is a man aged 18 to 30 in good health. Material for sequencing was blood. The genes are TRBV28 and TRBJ2-5; possible D gene TRBD2, 5 bases. CDR3 protein: CASSPRGERETQYF. The DNA of the CDR3 is TGTGCCAGCTCCCCCCGGGGAGAGCGGGAGACCCAGTACTTC.